The entry below gives a single T cell receptor (beta chain) sequence along with its context. This clone was observed once. Its antigen is still unknown. No qualities accompany the bases; no much larger clone lies one base away. The data stem from a study of CD4 T cells in relation to SARS-CoV-2 and coronaviruses (dated by TCRdb to about 2021). About the full investigation: In the ViraFEST assay, PBMCs were cultured with antigen for ten to eleven days, after which TCR beta CDR3s were sequenced to identify clonal expansions specific to the antigen. A median age of about 35 years, with a range of about 21 to 75 years, was recorded for the full convalescent cohort of some 12 patients. Of the approximately twelve convalescent patients, 8 were male and 4 were female, and two of the subjects were Hispanic. Patient-derived lymphoblastoid cell lines were used to map the HLA restriction of shared crossreactive spike epitopes. At the level of individual TCR clonotypes, the study evaluated whether memory CD4+ T cells crossreact between the spike proteins of SARS-CoV-2 and those of common cold coronaviruses. Samples from three pre-COVID donors and the naive versus memory experiments were sequenced with the Adaptive Biotechnologies TCR-sequencing kit; other data were Illumina-based. Expansion assays from other donors in the study were sequenced with a different, Illumina-based TCR-beta assay. Summary of the overall study and its limitations: Roughly 64% of donors had memory CD4+ clonotypes that crossrecognized SARS-CoV-2 and at least one common cold coronavirus spike. Crossreactivity analysis centred on spike protein, so crossreactivity against other viral proteins was not assessed. The study was constrained by small numbers of patients and of tested TCRs. Sequencing naive versus memory cells indicated that the assay picks up memory recall responses, not primary responses primed during culture. Because no donor provided both pre-pandemic and post-infection samples, tracing the source of pre-existing responses was limited. Crossreactive clones showed significantly weaker SARS-CoV-2-driven expansion than monoreactive clones, consistent with antigenic imprinting.

V lost 0 bases and J lost 6 bases, and the count of bases not matched to a germline gene is 7. From the germline V gene, CDR1 is SGHRS and CDR2 is YFSETQ. The CDR3 runs 15 residues from the cysteine to the phenylalanine. The only DNA kept is the CDR3, 45 bases in frame from the first base. Naive and memory CD4+ T cells were separated from cryopreserved PBMCs by first enriching for CD4 and then performing EasySep naive CD4+ T cell enrichment. For around nine days, sorted naive or memory CD4+ T cells (around 100,000) were cultured at a 1:1 ratio with T cell-depleted PBMCs and CEF peptides. Triplicate replicate wells were generally used for each peptide culture condition. Ficoll-Paque PLUS gradient centrifugation was used to isolate PBMCs from either whole blood or leukapheresis product. PBMCs were either used fresh in the expansion assay or cryopreserved at -140 degrees C. The QIAamp Micro DNA Kit was used to extract genomic DNA from the CD4+ T cells.

Survey-level immunoSEQ TCR-beta sequencing was performed on DNA from CEF-cultured naive and memory CD4+ T cells. Concerning the study's data processing: During preprocessing, nonproductive sequences were removed, as were CDR3s that did not start with C, did not end with F or W, or were shorter than 7 amino acids. Antigen-specific clonotypes were called with the MANAFEST web app on the basis of expansion relative to the reference and to other culture wells. To be counted as positive, a clone had to show significant expansion compared with the reference culture, at an FDR below 0.05, in 2 of 3 replicate wells. To be called positive, a clone also had to show significant expansion compared with every other tandem well and an odds ratio greater than 5. Cultured and uncultured naive and memory CD4+ repertoires were searched for previously identified spike- and CEF-reactive CDR3s. After three terminal residues were trimmed from each end, CDR3 homology was quantified as pairwise Levenshtein distance using the stringdist R package. TCRdb's version of the immuneACCESS table is confined to in-frame rearrangements and falls short of the full clone set. An unresolved V gene accounts for under half of the shortfall where checked; the remainder is of unknown origin. That table is the source of V, J and clone size, and D and trimming were worked out from the DNA. This sample comprises about 41,000 clones, over 75% of them detected only once. The biggest ten clones account for 0.95% to 1.5% of the sample.

The sequenced sample was naive CD4+ T cells from PBMCs, cultured in vitro. The cell subset or site label of this sample denotes: naive CD4+ T cells isolated by negative enrichment. Recombination connected TRBV5-1 to TRBJ1-2; 8 central bases correspond to TRBD1. This receptor was taken from an adult with COVID-19. CDR3 protein: CASSLGTGWDDGYTF. In nucleotides, the sequence is TGCGCCAGCAGCTTGGGGACAGGGTGGGATGATGGCTACACCTTC.